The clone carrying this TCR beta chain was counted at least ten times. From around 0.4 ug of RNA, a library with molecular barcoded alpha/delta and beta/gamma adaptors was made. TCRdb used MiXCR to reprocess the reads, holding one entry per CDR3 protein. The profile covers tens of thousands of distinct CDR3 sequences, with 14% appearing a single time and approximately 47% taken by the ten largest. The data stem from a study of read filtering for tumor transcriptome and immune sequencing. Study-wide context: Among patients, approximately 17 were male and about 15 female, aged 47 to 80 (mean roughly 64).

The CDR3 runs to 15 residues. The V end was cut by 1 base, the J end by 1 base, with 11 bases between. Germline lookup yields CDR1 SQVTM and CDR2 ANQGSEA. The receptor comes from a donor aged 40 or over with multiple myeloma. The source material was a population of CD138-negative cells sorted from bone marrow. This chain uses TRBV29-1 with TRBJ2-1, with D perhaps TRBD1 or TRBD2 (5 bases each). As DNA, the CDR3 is TGCAGCGTTGAAGGGGACCCTGAGTCCTACAATGAGCAGTTCTTC. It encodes CSVEGDPESYNEQFF.